This passage covers 26 T cell receptor beta chains from one sample sequenced in a study of T cells in Graves' hyperthyroidism and ophthalmopathy. The source material, RNA transcripts, was used to amplify TCR beta CDR3 regions. The HTBI primer set served for first-round RT-PCR of the TCR CDR3. TCRdb itself ran the multiplex PCR reads through MiXCR, one entry per CDR3 protein. The sample lists fewer than 350,000 distinct CDR3 sequences; roughly 14% were seen once. Sequenced material: blood. These receptors were obtained from a woman aged 25-40 years with Graves' hyperthyroidism that later progressed to Graves' ophthalmopathy.

This clonotype was recorded once. The junction departs from the called germline gene at one end, perhaps through a read error. V and J are TRBV10-3 and TRBJ2-3; D is unresolved. Germline CDR1 and CDR2: ENHRY and SYGVKD. The CDR3 is 14 amino acids. CDR3 bases: TGTGCCACCAGTGGGCTAACCAGCACAGATACGCAGTATTTT. Protein product: CATSGLTSTDTQYF.

Many counts were recorded for this clonotype. This chain connects TRBV6-2 or TRBV6-3 to TRBJ2-7; 8 nucleotides match TRBD1. There are 14 residues in the CDR3. Trimming removed 7 bases from V and 4 bases from J; junction bases left unmatched: 9. Germline V gene data show CDR1 as MNHEY and CDR2 as SVGEGT. The CDR3 region is CASKLDRVAYEQYF. Written as DNA, the CDR3 is TGTGCCAGCAAATTGGACAGGGTGGCGTACGAGCAGTACTTC.

The rearrangement joins TRBV28 to TRBJ2-5, with TRBD1 matching over 8 bases. Germline loops: CDR1 MDHEN, CDR2 SYDVKM. The CDR3 is made up of 16 amino acids. Unmatched junction bases numbered 12, after V lost 6 bases and J lost 3 bases. As DNA, the CDR3 is TGTGCCAGCAGGCCCCCCGGGACAGGTGGTAAAGAGACCCAGTACTTC. This codes for CASRPPGTGGKETQYF.

This clonotype was counted at least ten times. The chain combines TRBV29-1 with TRBJ2-2; D ambiguous. Looked up from germline, CDR1 is SQVTM and CDR2 is ANQGSEA. This CDR3 spans 12 amino acids. The ends were cut back, 5 bases at V and 1 base at J, with 5 bases in the middle. CDR3 sequence (DNA): TGCAGCGTTCACAGGAACACCGGGGAGCTGTTTTTT. This encodes CSVHRNTGELFF.

This clonotype was observed a few times. The chain couples TRBV25-1 to TRBJ2-2; the D is unclear. CDR1 is MGHDK, CDR2 SYGVNS, per germline. The CDR3 is 12 residues long. V was shortened by 4 bases and J by 6 bases, with 6 bases between the two germline ends. CDR3 nucleotides: TGTGCCAGCAGTGGAGTCCCCGGGGAGCTGTTTTTT. Protein sequence: CASSGVPGELFF.

This clonotype has only a few counts. This may stem from a read error, because a much larger clone lies one nucleotide away. This chain connects TRBV24-1 to TRBJ1-2; maybe TRBD1 (6 bases). Germline assignment: CDR1 KGHDR and CDR2 SFDVKD. This CDR3 comprises 13 residues. This chain's CDR3 is CAASDRGTSGYTF. Here the CDR3 DNA reads TGTGCCGCCAGTGATAGGGGGACGAGTGGCTACACCTTC.

This clonotype was recorded many times. This rearrangement joins TRBV20-1 to TRBJ2-7; tentative D call: TRBD2 (6 bases). V dropped 1 base and J dropped 0 bases, with 10 bases sitting between them. CDR3 size: 14 residues. CDR1 and CDR2 (germline): DFQATT, SNEGSKA (reference sequence). CDR3 sequence (DNA): TGCAGTGCTAGAGTCCCGGGGGTCTCCTACGAGCAGTACTTC. Its protein is CSARVPGVSYEQYF.

This clonotype was counted ten times or more. The chain joins TRBV5-8 to TRBJ1-2, with unresolved D. The CDR3 runs to 13 residues. Germline V gives CDR1 SGHTS, CDR2 YDEGEE. Trimming took off 0 bases at V and 2 bases at J, with 5 bases between the two ends. The CDR3 spells CASSLVGNYGYTF. In DNA form, the CDR3 reads TGTGCCAGCAGCTTGGTGGGCAACTATGGCTACACCTTC.

The chain employs TRBV6-2 or TRBV6-3 and TRBJ2-2; TRBD1 is a possible D gene (6 bases). CDR1 and CDR2 from the germline V gene are MNHEY and SVGEGT. Deletions cut 10 bases from V and 3 bases from J, with 18 bases between. The CDR3 has 15 residues. The CDR3 here is CATYDLSGDTGELFF. The CDR3 DNA reads as TGTGCCACCTACGACCTATCAGGGGACACCGGGGAGCTGTTTTTT.

This clonotype was observed at least ten times. The chain is built from TRBV7-6 and TRBJ2-1, with TRBD2 identical over 9 bases. Germline V lookup: CDR1 SGHVS, CDR2 FNYEAQ. Trimming cost V 4 bases and J 9 bases; bases outside gene matches: 13. The CDR3 length is 16 residues. The CDR3 here is CASSSQDSGRAGEQFF. The DNA of the CDR3 is TGTGCCAGCAGCTCACAGGATAGCGGGAGAGCCGGTGAGCAGTTCTTC.

There are many counts of this clonotype. The chain links TRBV28 to TRBJ2-4; 7 bases are shared with TRBD2. After removal of 2 bases from V and 7 bases from J, the junction contained 5 bases not matched to a gene. This CDR3 contains 14 residues. Germline V gene data show CDR1 as MDHEN and CDR2 as SYDVKM. CDR3 nucleotide sequence: TGTGCCAGCAGTTTAGGACTAGGCGGGAACATTCAGTACTTC. It is translated as CASSLGLGGNIQYF.

This clonotype has a count of ten or more. The V call is TRBV20-1, the J call TRBJ2-3, with a possible D match to TRBD2 (5 bases). This CDR3 has 12 amino acids. The germline V gene has CDR1 DFQATT and CDR2 SNEGSKA (reference sequence). The CDR3 nucleotides are TGCGTGGCCCTTCACGGAGGAGATACGCAGTATTTT. Encoded protein: CVALHGGDTQYF.

There are a few counts of this clonotype. This may come from a read error, since a much larger clone is one base off. The chain couples TRBV7-9 to TRBJ2-1; 13 positions match TRBD2. The CDR3 sequence is 16 residues long. Germline CDR1 is SEHNR and CDR2 is FQNEAQ (reference sequence). CDR3 region: CAGSPRTSGSSGEQFF. CDR3 in DNA: TGTGCCGGCAGCCCTCGGACTAGCGGGAGTTCGGGGGAGCAGTTCTTC.

The chain carries TRBV24-1 and TRBJ2-2; tentative D call: TRBD2 (6 bases). V lost 6 bases, J lost 5 bases, and 12 bases lay in between. The CDR3 consists of 14 residues. The germline CDR1 and CDR2 sequences are KGHDR and SFDVKD. CDR3 nucleotides: TGTGCCACCAGTTGGGGGGAGGATACCGGGGAGCTGTTTTTT. It specifies CATSWGEDTGELFF.

This clonotype was counted ten times or more. V is TRBV7-8 and J is TRBJ2-3; the match to TRBD1 covers 12 bases. CDR1 and CDR2 from the germline V gene are SGHVS and FQNEAQ. V shed 4 bases, J shed 8 bases, and the junction held 10 bases outside the gene matches. The CDR3 length is 16 residues. As DNA, the CDR3 is TGTGCCAGCAGCTCCACCCGGGACAGGGGGCGAGGTACGCAGTATTTT. Protein product: CASSSTRDRGRGTQYF.

This clonotype was picked up many times. The CDR3 reads CASSHPGTGGETQYF. DNA for the CDR3: TGTGCCAGCAGCCACCCCGGGACAGGGGGAGAGACCCAGTACTTC. The chain recombines TRBV28 with TRBJ2-5; TRBD1 aligns across 11 bases. CDR1 is MDHEN and CDR2 is SYDVKM in the germline V gene. The CDR3 consists of 15 residues. With 6 bases clipped from V and 4 bases from J, the junction kept 7 bases outside the gene matches. Variable domain in full (rest from reference TRBV28 and TRBJ2-5): DVKVTQSSRYLVKRTGEKVFLECVQDMDHENMFWYRQDPGLGLRLIYFSYDVKMKEKGDIPEGYSVSREKKERFSLILESASTNQTSMYLCASSHPGTGGETQYFGPGTRLLVL.

This clonotype was counted at least ten times. This CDR3 reads CASSLDRDTEAFF. The DNA for the CDR3 is TGTGCCAGCAGCTTAGACAGGGACACTGAAGCTTTCTTT. The chain couples TRBV11-2 to TRBJ1-1; D possibly corresponds to TRBD1 (5 bases). CDR3 length: 13 residues. With 0 bases removed from V and 3 bases from J, the gap between germline ends came to 5 bases. Germline CDR1 is SGHAT and CDR2 is FQNNGV.

This chain joins TRBV7-2 and TRBJ2-2, with 9 bases aligning to TRBD2. The germline V gene encodes CDR1 SGHTA and CDR2 FQGNSA. The CDR3 totals 19 residues. The J segment lost 0 bases and the V segment lost 4 bases, leaving 12 bases of the junction unmatched. Here the CDR3 reads CASSSGWLAGNSNTGELFF. The CDR3 DNA reads TGTGCCAGCAGCTCCGGGTGGCTAGCGGGGAACTCGAACACCGGGGAGCTGTTTTTT.

This clonotype was seen repeatedly, ten times or more. The V and J genes are TRBV27 and TRBJ2-7; 13 bases are a match to TRBD2. The CDR3 runs to 15 residues. Germline lookup yields CDR1 MNHEY and CDR2 SMNVEV (reference sequence). V lost 7 bases, J lost 4 bases, and 7 bases stayed unmatched. The CDR3 DNA sequence: TGTGCCAGCATTACTAGCGGGAGGGCGCTTTACGAGCAGTACTTC. Protein: CASITSGRALYEQYF.

This clonotype was picked up many times. The chain combines TRBV7-9 with TRBJ2-1; 8 positions match TRBD1. Germline trimming cut 1 base from V and 7 bases from J; bases unmatched to any gene: 3. The CDR3 runs to 14 residues. In germline, CDR1 is SEHNR, CDR2 FQNEAQ (reference sequence). The chain's CDR3 is CASSLGTGTNEQFF. CDR3 in DNA: TGTGCCAGCAGCTTAGGGACAGGGACGAATGAGCAGTTCTTC.

The J gene is TRBJ2-1, the V gene TRBV20-1; perhaps TRBD2 as D (5 bases). The CDR3 covers 10 residues. V lost 5 bases and J 9 bases, leaving 8 bases between the germline ends. Germline lookup yields CDR1 DFQATT and CDR2 SNEGSKA (reference sequence). This chain's CDR3 is CSAGSGEQFF. The CDR3 DNA is TGCAGTGCTGGGAGTGGTGAGCAGTTCTTC.

There are a few counts of this clonotype. J is TRBJ2-3 and V is TRBV7-8; 13 nucleotides match TRBD2. The CDR3 loop spans 18 amino acids. Looked up from germline, CDR1 is SGHVS and CDR2 is FQNEAQ. V was clipped by 2 bases and J by 3 bases; unmatched bases: 8. The CDR3 region has the DNA TGTGCCAGCAGCTTACTACTAGCGGGAGGGCCTTTAACAGATACGCAGTATTTT. This gives the protein CASSLLLAGGPLTDTQYF.

About this clonotype itself: A much larger clone lies a single base off, so this may be a read error. The CDR3 here is CASSRDRGSWGNEQYF. The CDR3 coding sequence is TGTGCCAGCAGCCGGGACAGGGGTTCCTGGGGCAATGAGCAGTACTTC. This chain joins TRBV14 and TRBJ2-1; TRBD1 agrees at 10 bases. The assigned J gene may be wrong: the sequence end matches TRBJ2-7 better. Per germline, CDR1 SGHDN and CDR2 FVKESK. The CDR3 is 16 amino acids.

This sequence joins TRBV19 and TRBJ2-1, with D perhaps TRBD1 or TRBD2 (6 bases each). CDR3 length equals 15 residues. Trimming stripped 0 bases from V and 3 bases from J, with 9 bases between. The germline V gene has CDR1 LNHDA and CDR2 SQIVND (reference sequence). The CDR3 region has the DNA TGTGCCAGTAGTATAGAGGGGGGCTACTACAATGAGCAGTTCTTC. Translation gives CASSIEGGYYNEQFF. Using reference TRBV19 and TRBJ2-1 for the parts outside the CDR3, the full variable domain is DGGITQSPKYLFRKEGQNVTLSCEQNLNHDAMYWYRQDPGQGLRLIYYSQIVNDFQKGDIAEGYSVSREKKESFPLTVTSAQKNPTAFYLCASSIEGGYYNEQFFGPGTRLTVL.

This clonotype has ten or more counts. The CDR3 region is CASSQPGLAEETQYF. Written as DNA, the CDR3 is TGCGCCAGCAGCCAACCGGGACTAGCGGAAGAGACCCAGTACTTC. The chain links TRBV4-1 to TRBJ2-5, with 11 bases identical to TRBD2. The ends lost 2 bases at V and 3 bases at J; junction bases unmatched: 2. Germline CDR1 and CDR2: MGHRA and YSYEKL. This CDR3 has 15 residues.

In its sample, this clonotype was seen a few times. The chain employs TRBV29-1 and TRBJ1-5; TRBD1 matches at 10 bases. With V trimmed by 5 bases and J by 6 bases, 10 bases remained unmatched. CDR1 and CDR2 (germline): SQVTM, ANQGSEA. The CDR3 consists of 15 residues. The CDR3 sequence is CSVTLGTGVGQPQHF. The CDR3 nucleotides read TGCAGCGTTACACTTGGGACAGGGGTGGGTCAGCCCCAGCATTTT.